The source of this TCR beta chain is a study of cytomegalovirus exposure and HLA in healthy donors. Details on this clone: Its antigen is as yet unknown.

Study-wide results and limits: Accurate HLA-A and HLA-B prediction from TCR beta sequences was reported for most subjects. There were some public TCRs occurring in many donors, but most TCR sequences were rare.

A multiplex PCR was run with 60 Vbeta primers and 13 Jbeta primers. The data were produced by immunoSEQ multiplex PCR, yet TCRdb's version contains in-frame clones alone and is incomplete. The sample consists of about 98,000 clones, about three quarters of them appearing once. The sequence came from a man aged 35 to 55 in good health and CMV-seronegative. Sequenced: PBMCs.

Written as DNA, the CDR3 is TGTGCCAGCAGGGGGGGTCAGGGGGCCGGGGAGCTGTTTTTT. Protein product: CASRGGQGAGELFF. The chain uses TRBV28 and TRBJ2-2; D is perhaps TRBD1 (7 bases). Germline lookup yields CDR1 MDHEN and CDR2 SYDVKM. This CDR3 has 14 residues. Trimming removed 6 bases at V and 6 bases at J, with 14 bases between.